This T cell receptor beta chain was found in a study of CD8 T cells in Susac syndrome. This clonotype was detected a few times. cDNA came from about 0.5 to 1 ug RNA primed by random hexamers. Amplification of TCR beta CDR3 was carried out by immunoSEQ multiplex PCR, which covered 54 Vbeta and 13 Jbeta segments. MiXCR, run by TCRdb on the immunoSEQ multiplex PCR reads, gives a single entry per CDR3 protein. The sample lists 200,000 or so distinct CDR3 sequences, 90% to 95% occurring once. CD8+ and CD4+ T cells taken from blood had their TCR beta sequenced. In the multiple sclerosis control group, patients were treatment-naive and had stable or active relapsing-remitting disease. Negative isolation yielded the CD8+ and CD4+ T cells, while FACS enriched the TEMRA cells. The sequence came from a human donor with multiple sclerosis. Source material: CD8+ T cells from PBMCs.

The CDR3 sequence: CASSLPGSPLHF. The DNA for the CDR3 is TGTGCCAGCAGCTTGCCAGGTTCACCCCTCCACTTT. V usage is TRBV5-4 and J usage is TRBJ1-6; D is unresolved. This CDR3 spans 12 amino acids. V dropped 1 base and J dropped 9 bases, with 5 bases sitting between them. The germline CDR1 and CDR2 sequences are SGHNT and YYREEE (reference sequence).